The TCR beta chain under discussion was sequenced for a study of blood T cell repertoires in COVID-19. As for the study in general: The samples span acute and convalescent COVID-19 from the United States, Italy and Spain.

TCRdb keeps only in-frame clones here, not all; method: immunoSEQ multiplex PCR. The data contain about 530,000 clones, 70% to 90% of them singletons. Germline V CDR1 and CDR2: SGHNT, YENEEA. V gave up 4 bases and J gave up 5 bases; unmatched junction bases: 5. This CDR3 contains 15 residues. The source is a woman in her forties or fifties with COVID-19, enrolled during active disease. Sequenced material: peripheral blood. The chain couples TRBV11-3 to TRBJ2-1; 10 bases are a match to TRBD2. The CDR3 sequence: CASSSSGGANNEQFF. The DNA for the CDR3 is TGTGCCAGCAGCTCAAGCGGGGGGGCCAACAATGAGCAGTTCTTC.